This TCR beta chain emerged from a study of blood T cells in healthy people across ages (dated by TCRdb to 2014 to 2015). Describing the broader study: In model experiments, template switching captured roughly one uniquely barcoded TCR beta cDNA molecule for every two T cells. Age-related changes in TCR beta repertoire diversity were measured in the study by deep sequencing normalized with unique cDNA molecular identifiers. Four age groups were formed from the donors: young (average 16 years), middle-aged (just under 40), aged (roughly 59) and long-lived (less than 85). To avoid experimental bias, donors of different ages were distributed randomly across sequencing lanes. The study analyzed two additional independent replicas of 1 million unique cDNA reads from the same blood draw for two donors, one aged 18 to 30 and one aged 80 or older.

The donors were 40 or so Caucasian individuals from Russia, aged 6 to 90 years, who were systemically healthy. Around 10 milliliters of peripheral blood were collected from each donor into EDTA-treated Vacutainer tubes. Ficoll-Paque density-gradient centrifugation was used to isolate PBMCs, with at least 6.5 million obtained per sample. Total RNA was extracted from PBMCs with Trizol reagent, with at least 5.5 micrograms obtained per sample. For every donor, flow cytometry on a PBMC aliquot measured the percentage of naive CD45RAhigh/CD27high T cells. Here is what the overall study found, with its caveats: Because donor CMV infection status was unknown, age-related changes in expanded clonotypes were potentially confounded. Compared with the aged group, the long-lived group had more naive CD4+ T cells, fewer expanded clones and increased TCR diversity, suggesting age selection. Estimates of total diversity from one million sequenced T cells were regarded as lower bounds and underestimates. As age increased, observed TCR beta diversity per million T cells dropped in a roughly linear way, and a significant reduction was already evident by age roughly 36. Observed TCR beta diversity correlated strongly with the percentage of naive T cells measured by flow cytometry. Because profiling used bulk unsorted PBMCs, naive and antigen-experienced compartments could not be compared conclusively.

The CDR3 holds 14 amino acids from the cysteine to the phenylalanine. Kept here is only the CDR3 DNA, which spans 42 bases and is read in frame from base 1. CDR1 and CDR2 are drawn from the germline V gene: SGHTA, FQGNSA. This clonotype came up many times. Its cognate antigen has yet to be identified. A read error may account for a junction end that differs from germline. Library generation was performed with 5' RACE. The sequencer listed for this sample is Illumina HiSeq 2500. A second PCR of about 6 to 11 cycles was performed with a sample-barcoded 5' primer and a J-beta primer mix. Each TCR beta cDNA molecule received a unique molecular identifier from a template-switch 5' adaptor carrying 12 random nucleotides. Each sample yielded at least 2.5 million CDR3-containing paired-end reads. All of the RNA was converted into first-strand cDNA using the Mint cDNA synthesis kit, with a TRBC-specific oligonucleotide serving as the primer. Following uracil-DNA glycosylase treatment, all cDNA underwent a first 18-cycle PCR with the universal primers M1SS and BC2_uni_R. As for how the authors treated the data: For normalization, 1 million high-quality reads, each with a distinct molecular identifier, were randomly selected from each sample. Reads sharing molecular identifiers were discarded rather than binned into consensus sequences. MiTCR, with a Q25 quality threshold and the strictest error-elimination algorithm, was used for CDR3 identification, clonotype clustering and error correction. Lower-bound total TCR beta diversity was estimated with a nonparametric unseen species model using Euler transformation. TCRdb reworked the public reads: Q25 trimming with fastp, MiXCR clone assembly, productive beta chains retained. Entries that share a CDR3 protein sequence are merged under the most common genes and DNA. For this entry, the V and J calls and clone size follow TCRdb and not the study's own pipeline. The table for this sample lists 1.5 million to 2 million distinct CDR3 sequences; about 30% of them were counted only once. The ten largest make up 7.7% of the sample.

This TCR was recovered from a woman aged 30 to 39 in good health. The chain is assembled from TRBV7-2 and TRBJ2-5, with 7 bases matching TRBD2. The sample consisted of blood. The base sequence is TGTGCCAGCAGCTGGGGAGGGTCTCAAGATACCCAGTACTTC. Its translation reads: CASSWGGSQDTQYF.